A selection of T cell receptor beta chains follows, all from one sample in a study of T cells expressing NK-cell markers. One entry per CDR3 protein, without DNA, is what TCRdb gives after re-calling the 5' RACE reads. In all, the sample yields a few hundred thousand distinct CDR3 sequences. Sequenced: blood T cells: a sorted CD56 or NKG2C T cell subset, CD4+ or CD8+ T cells, or bulk PBMC T cells (not recorded which). The receptors originated from a man between 18 and 69 years old in good health. CDR3s include the opening cysteine and the closing phenylalanine or tryptophan.

V	J	CDR3
TRBV18	TRBJ2-5	CASSPTFLQETYPIETQYF
TRBV10-3	TRBJ2-1	CAISASGGAGEQFF
TRBV5-1	TRBJ1-2	CASSDLGGAGYGYTF
TRBV20-1	TRBJ2-1	CSATRGGSSYNEQFF
TRBV15	TRBJ2-6	CATSRGSLSGANVLTF
TRBV7-3	TRBJ2-1	CASSIPGLPWCEQFF
TRBV21-1	TRBJ2-2	CASSKIRANTGELFF
TRBV6-1	TRBJ2-7	CASSEALLSGGAVEQYF
TRBV5-1	TRBJ1-1	CASSPQGAKNTEAFF
TRBV11-1	TRBJ1-6	CASSPRGSALMSYSPLHF
TRBV4-1	TRBJ2-6	CASSQVSGRVPSGANVLTF
TRBV12-3/TRBV12-4	TRBJ1-3	CASSFQSNTAGNTIYF
TRBV5-1	TRBJ1-6	CASSFRQGRNSPLHF
TRBV20-1	TRBJ2-7	CSATRASGGPPYEQYF
TRBV11-2	TRBJ1-2	CASSSTGDFNYGYTF
TRBV27	TRBJ2-5	CASSYYGLAGGILETQYF
TRBV7-3	TRBJ2-1	CASSLIGASGAGSYNEQFF
TRBV3-1	TRBJ2-5	CASSQDGRQVRMETQYF
TRBV24-1	TRBJ2-1	CATSDPISGQAYNEQFF
TRBV6-1	TRBJ2-2	CASSGTWSTGELFF
TRBV5-1	TRBJ2-7	CASSLTLGRNYEQYF
TRBV10-3	TRBJ2-1	CAISDPGQWTDEQFF
TRBV12-5	TRBJ1-2	CASGLGQGGYTF
TRBV29-1	TRBJ2-3	CSVFLAGGPDTQYF